The clone carrying this T cell receptor beta chain was seen many times. This sample stems from a study of T cells in Graves' hyperthyroidism and ophthalmopathy. Amplification of TCR beta CDR3 regions was performed using RNA transcripts as template. RT-PCR in the first round (using the HTBI primer set) targeted the TCR CDR3. One entry per CDR3 protein, called by TCRdb with MiXCR from the multiplex PCR reads. The top ten hold approximately 4% of the sample, which has approximately 380,000 distinct CDR3 sequences, approximately 20% seen once. The V and J ends lost 6 bases and 6 bases respectively, with 5 bases between them. CDR3 length: 11 amino acids. CDR1 and CDR2 (germline): SNHLY, FYNNEI. Newly diagnosed patients aged 18 to 65 had hyperthyroidism of under 2 months' duration. Based on clinical symptoms, serum thyroxine and TRAb, thyroid ultrasound and orbital computed tomography, diagnoses were reached.

The sample consisted of blood. The sequence derives from a woman under 30 with Graves' hyperthyroidism. The V call is TRBV2, the J call TRBJ1-4, with D hard to call. The CDR3 DNA reads TGTGCCAGCAGCTTCCATGAAAAACTGTTTTTT. Encoded protein: CASSFHEKLFF.